The 29 T cell receptor beta chains given below trace back to one sample, sequenced in a study of T-cell memory formation after mild COVID-19 (dated by TCRdb to the early 2020s). To prepare the library, 5' RACE was applied. The sequencing machine was an Illumina NovaSeq 6000. In TCRdb, the public reads were trimmed at Q25 with fastp and aligned with MiXCR, with productive beta chains retained. Under each unique CDR3 protein, matching rows form one entry showing the most common genes and DNA. This sample comprises about 200,000 distinct CDR3 sequences, 9.5% of them detected only once. In total, the top ten clones hold 3.5% to 4% of the sample. The sequenced sample consisted of PBMCs or a T cell subset sorted from them (not recorded which). These receptor sequences come from a young man who had mild COVID-19 (a few samples of this study predate the infection). The sample titles of this study are shuffled in the database, so cell type and time point are left out; the donor was told from shared clones.

In this sample, this clonotype turned up a few times. The rearrangement uses TRBV7-3 and TRBJ2-1, with 8 bases identical to TRBD2. CDR1 is SGHTA, CDR2 FQGTGA, per germline. J lost 7 bases, V lost 2 bases, and 10 bases had no gene match. The CDR3 has 16 amino acids. For the CDR3, the DNA is TGTGCCAGCAGCTTAGTCTCAGGGACTAGTGTTAATGAGCAGTTCTTC. Translating it yields CASSLVSGTSVNEQFF. Full variable domain (outside the CDR3, taken from reference TRBV7-3 and TRBJ2-1): GAGVSQTPSNKVTEKGKYVELRCDPISGHTALYWYRQSLGQGPEFLIYFQGTGAADDSGLPNDRFFAVRPEGSVSTLKIQRTERGDSAVYLCASSLVSGTSVNEQFFGPGTRLTVL.

V is TRBV20-1 and J is TRBJ1-2; D remains unclear. The germline gives CDR1 DFQATT, CDR2 SNEGSKA (reference sequence). Trimming shortened V by 5 bases and J by 1 base, and 11 bases separated the two germline ends. This CDR3 has 13 residues. CDR3 sequence reads: CSAYVGFNYGYTF. CDR3 DNA: TGCAGTGCTTATGTAGGATTTAACTATGGCTACACCTTC.

This clonotype was seen more than once but under ten times. The chain is built from TRBV6-5 and TRBJ1-3, with 8 positions matching TRBD1. In germline, CDR1 is MNHEY, CDR2 SVGAGI. Germline trimming cut 6 bases from V and 4 bases from J; bases unmatched to any gene: 8. This CDR3 has 15 residues. CDR3 residues: CASSPGQGNGNTIYF. CDR3 in DNA: TGTGCCAGCAGCCCAGGACAGGGAAACGGAAACACCATATATTTT.

V gene TRBV20-1 combines with J gene TRBJ1-5; 7 bases match TRBD1. The CDR3 length is 13 residues. The germline CDR1 and CDR2 sequences are DFQATT and SNEGSKA (reference sequence). V shed 3 bases and J 10 bases; nucleotides not matched to a gene: 9. CDR3 nucleotides: TGCAGTGCTAGGGAAACAGGGGTGAAACCCCAGCATTTT. Its protein is CSARETGVKPQHF.

This sequence joins TRBV28 and TRBJ2-2; D perhaps matches TRBD2 (5 bases). Trimming took 4 bases from V and 8 from J, leaving 17 bases between them. CDR3 length: 15 residues. Germline CDR1 reads MDHEN; CDR2 reads SYDVKM. CDR3 amino acids: CASSSRGYGIGELFF. The CDR3 DNA is TGTGCCAGCAGTTCTCGGGGTTATGGGATAGGGGAGCTGTTTTTT.

This clonotype was seen a few times. The chain has TRBV20-1 and TRBJ2-5; 10 nucleotides agree with TRBD2. Germline CDR1 is DFQATT and CDR2 is SNEGSKA (reference sequence). The CDR3 has 15 amino acids. Trimming at V came to 3 bases and at J to 2 bases, leaving 6 bases not matched to a gene. The CDR3 region is CSASRASGGQETQYF. In DNA, the CDR3 is TGCAGTGCTAGCCGGGCTAGCGGGGGACAAGAGACCCAGTACTTC.

The chain combines TRBV5-1 with TRBJ2-2; no clear D. This CDR3 has 15 amino acids. Trimming cost V 2 bases and J 5 bases, with 13 bases left between them. Germline lookup yields CDR1 SGHRS and CDR2 YFSETQ. The chain's CDR3 is CASSFSALPTGELFF. CDR3 coding DNA: TGCGCCAGCAGCTTTTCGGCACTCCCGACCGGGGAGCTGTTTTTT.

This clonotype was found many times. The chain joins TRBV6-2 or TRBV6-3 to TRBJ2-1; 7 bases are shared with TRBD1. With 0 bases clipped from V and 7 bases from J, the junction kept 12 bases outside the gene matches. The CDR3 covers 17 residues. In germline, CDR1 is MNHEY, CDR2 SVGEGT. The CDR3 DNA reads as TGTGCCAGCAGTTACTCGGGCAGCCGGACAGGTCTTAATGAGCAGTTCTTC. Protein: CASSYSGSRTGLNEQFF.

This clonotype appeared once. This sequence joins TRBV27 and TRBJ1-2; maybe TRBD1 (5 bases). Germline values: CDR1 MNHEY, CDR2 SMNVEV (reference sequence). The CDR3 consists of 14 residues. The V end lost 6 bases, the J end lost 1 base, and 12 bases lay between the germline ends. This chain's CDR3 is CASRKLGDNYGYTF. The DNA for the CDR3 is TGTGCCAGCAGGAAATTGGGGGATAACTATGGCTACACCTTC.

V and J are TRBV7-2 and TRBJ2-1, with D perhaps TRBD1 or TRBD2 (5 bases each). The length of the CDR3 is 13 residues. With 4 bases removed from V and 6 bases from J, the gap between germline ends came to 10 bases. The germline CDR1 and CDR2 sequences are SGHTA and FQGNSA. The CDR3 spells CASSSGPLNEQFF. DNA for the CDR3: TGTGCCAGCAGCTCGGGACCCCTCAATGAGCAGTTCTTC.

This clonotype turned up a few times. The gene calls are TRBV30 and TRBJ2-5; 8 bases match TRBD2. The J segment lost 0 bases and the V segment lost 7 bases, leaving 4 bases of the junction unmatched. This CDR3 comprises 13 residues. The germline V gene has CDR1 GTSNPN and CDR2 SVGIG (reference sequence). The CDR3 loop is CASGGGNQETQYF. CDR3 DNA sequence: TGTGCCTCCGGGGGGGGGAACCAAGAGACCCAGTACTTC.

This clonotype has ten or more counts. The V call is TRBV7-2, the J call TRBJ2-5, with D tentatively TRBD1 or TRBD2 (5 bases each). This CDR3 spans 13 amino acids. CDR1 and CDR2 (germline): SGHTA, FQGNSA. Trimming cost V 3 bases and J 0 bases, with 5 bases left between them. The CDR3 here is CASSLGHQETQYF. CDR3 nucleotides: TGTGCCAGCAGCTTGGGACACCAAGAGACCCAGTACTTC.

In its sample, this clonotype was seen a few times. This chain connects TRBV6-5 to TRBJ1-2; D unresolved. Trimming pared 0 bases from V and 5 bases from J, leaving 13 bases between. The CDR3 is 15 residues long. Germline V gives CDR1 MNHEY, CDR2 SVGAGI. Here the CDR3 DNA reads TGTGCCAGCAGTTACTCACGGACTCAAGGATATGGCTACACCTTC. This gives the protein CASSYSRTQGYGYTF.

The V gene is TRBV7-8, the J gene TRBJ2-1; possible D gene TRBD1, 5 bases. CDR1 is SGHVS and CDR2 is FQNEAQ in the germline V gene. Trimming took off 7 bases at V and 7 bases at J, with 17 bases between the two ends. The CDR3 length is 14 residues. The CDR3 coding sequence is TGTGCCAGCACGATTACCACAGGTGGGAATGAGCAGTTCTTC. Its translation: CASTITTGGNEQFF. The full variable domain, in which reference TRBV7-8 and TRBJ2-1 provide the parts outside the CDR3, is GAGVSQSPRYKVAKRGQDVALRCDPISGHVSLFWYQQALGQGPEFLTYFQNEAQLDKSGLPSDRFFAERPEGSVSTLKIQRTQQEDSAVYLCASTITTGGNEQFFGPGTRLTVL.

This clonotype was picked up a small number of times. The chain uses TRBV12-3 or TRBV12-4 and TRBJ1-5; D is unclear. With 5 bases removed from V and 9 bases from J, the gap between germline ends came to 17 bases. The CDR3 is 14 residues long. The DNA for the CDR3 is TGTGCCAGCAGTGCTGGGTCTGCCGGTAGGCCCCAGCATTTT. Protein: CASSAGSAGRPQHF.

This clonotype was picked up many times. This chain links TRBV7-9 with TRBJ2-7; 8 bases are shared with TRBD1. V gave up 5 bases and J gave up 0 bases; unmatched junction bases: 9. The CDR3 has 16 amino acids. The germline CDR1 and CDR2 sequences are SEHNR and FQNEAQ (reference sequence). CDR3 sequence reads: CASSPTGDRSSYEQYV. The CDR3 DNA follows: TGTGCCAGCAGCCCCACAGGGGACAGGAGCTCCTACGAGCAGTACGTC.

The table lists this clonotype with a few counts. V is TRBV7-3 and J is TRBJ2-3, with 8 bases aligning to TRBD2. Trimming at V came to 4 bases and at J to 1 base, leaving 4 bases not matched to a gene. This CDR3 spans 15 amino acids. CDR1 is SGHTA, CDR2 FQGTGA, per germline. The CDR3 DNA is TGTGCCAGCAGCTCCCAGCGGGGGCGCACAGATACGCAGTATTTT. This translates into CASSSQRGRTDTQYF.

The chain uses TRBV11-2 and TRBJ2-2; D uncertain. V lost 5 bases and J lost 2, with 12 bases in between. Germline CDR1 SGHAT, CDR2 FQNNGV. The length of the CDR3 is 15 residues. The CDR3 coding sequence is TGTGCCAGCAGCAGTCAGGTGACAAACACCGGGGAGCTGTTTTTT. Translation: CASSSQVTNTGELFF.

The V and J genes are TRBV12-3 or TRBV12-4 and TRBJ2-3; D possibly corresponds to TRBD2 (5 bases). There are 13 residues in the CDR3. Trimming shortened V by 7 bases and J by 2 bases, and 10 bases separated the two germline ends. For the CDR3, the DNA is TGTGCCAGCACTATCGGGGACACAGATACGCAGTATTTT. It codes for CASTIGDTDTQYF.

This clonotype was seen a handful of times. V is TRBV7-2 and J is TRBJ2-2; a weak D match, TRBD2 (5 bases). Germline V CDR1 and CDR2: SGHTA, FQGNSA. Trimming removed 0 bases from V and 7 bases from J, with 12 bases in between. This CDR3 comprises 15 residues. CDR3 protein: CASSLARGSGGELFF. Here the CDR3 DNA reads TGTGCCAGCAGCTTAGCTCGGGGTTCGGGCGGGGAGCTGTTTTTT.

This clonotype was seen a handful of times. The chain recombines TRBV6-1 with TRBJ2-3; 7 bases fit TRBD2. Trimming cost V 6 bases and J 0 bases; bases outside gene matches: 0. This CDR3 region has 13 residues. Germline-derived CDR1 and CDR2 are MNHNS and SASEGT. CDR3 residues: CASRLASTDTQYF. The CDR3 DNA is TGTGCCAGCAGACTAGCGAGCACAGATACGCAGTATTTT.

The rearrangement links TRBV5-1 to TRBJ1-2, with D maybe TRBD1 (6 bases). This CDR3 spans 14 amino acids. Between the trimmed V and J ends, which lost 4 bases and 0 bases, there was a span of 10 bases. Germline assignment: CDR1 SGHRS and CDR2 YFSETQ. The CDR3 protein is CASSHTGPNYGYTF. For the CDR3, the DNA is TGCGCCAGCAGCCATACAGGGCCTAACTATGGCTACACCTTC.

This clonotype was seen at least ten times. This chain joins TRBV12-3 or TRBV12-4 and TRBJ2-5; TRBD2 matches at 7 bases. The ends lost 4 bases at V and 2 bases at J; junction bases unmatched: 4. The CDR3 consists of 14 residues. DNA for the CDR3: TGTGCCAGCAGTTCCTCCGGGGGGCAAGAGACCCAGTACTTC. Its translation: CASSSSGGQETQYF.

The J gene is TRBJ1-1, the V gene TRBV14; no firm D call. The CDR3 length is 15 residues. Germline CDR1 SGHDN, CDR2 FVKESK. V lost 4 bases to trimming and J lost 7 bases, with 19 bases between them. The CDR3: CASSLEFRFSNEAFF. As DNA, the CDR3 is TGTGCCAGCAGCCTCGAATTCAGATTCTCCAATGAAGCTTTCTTT.

This clonotype occurred a few times. This chain joins TRBV4-2 and TRBJ2-1; maybe TRBD2 (6 bases). Germline values: CDR1 LGHNA, CDR2 YNFKEQ. V dropped 5 bases and J dropped 2 bases, with 16 bases sitting between them. The CDR3 extends over 16 amino acids. CDR3 DNA: TGTGCCAGCAGCGTTGGGGCCGGGGGTCCCTACAATGAGCAGTTCTTC. Translating gives CASSVGAGGPYNEQFF.

This clonotype turned up a few times. The CDR3 does not end in the conserved phenylalanine or tryptophan, so this is likely a read error. The limits of the CDR3 on the DNA are not certain, so only TCRdb's listed CDR3 is given. The rearrangement links TRBV27 to TRBJ1-5; the table gives TRBD1 as D, unverified against the DNA. The CDR3 region is 14 residues in length, termini included. Germline assignment: CDR1 MNHEY and CDR2 SMNVEV (reference sequence). The CDR3: CASSPRENGQGLPP.

This clonotype was seen once. CDR3 sequence: CASSQVGQGEVTEAFF. CDR3 sequence (DNA): TGCGCCAGCAGCCAAGTGGGACAGGGGGAAGTCACTGAAGCTTTCTTT. The V and J genes are TRBV4-3 and TRBJ1-1; TRBD1 agrees at 11 bases. After removal of 1 base from V and 4 bases from J, the junction contained 5 bases not matched to a gene. Germline V gene data show CDR1 as LGHNA and CDR2 as YSLEER. The CDR3 loop spans 16 amino acids.

The CDR3 sequence: CASSSRVGFGYTF. As DNA, the CDR3 is TGTGCCAGCAGCTCGAGGGTAGGGTTTGGCTACACCTTC. V is TRBV7-9 and J is TRBJ1-2; D is ambiguous. There are 13 residues in the CDR3. The V and J ends lost 4 bases and 7 bases respectively, with 13 bases between them. Germline values: CDR1 SEHNR, CDR2 FQNEAQ (reference sequence).

This clonotype was counted ten times or more. V usage is TRBV5-1 and J usage is TRBJ1-2, with D perhaps matching TRBD1 (6 bases). Trimming stripped 4 bases from V and 0 bases from J, with 13 bases between. Per germline, CDR1 SGHRS and CDR2 YFSETQ. There are 15 residues in the CDR3. The CDR3: CASSIQGQANYGYTF. The DNA of the CDR3 is TGCGCCAGCAGCATCCAGGGACAAGCTAACTATGGCTACACCTTC. Together with reference TRBV5-1 and TRBJ1-2, the CDR3 gives the full variable domain: KAGVTQTPRYLIKTRGQQVTLSCSPISGHRSVSWYQQTPGQGLQFLFEYFSETQRNKGNFPGRFSGRQFSNSRSEMNVSTLELGDSALYLCASSIQGQANYGYTFGSGTRLTVV.